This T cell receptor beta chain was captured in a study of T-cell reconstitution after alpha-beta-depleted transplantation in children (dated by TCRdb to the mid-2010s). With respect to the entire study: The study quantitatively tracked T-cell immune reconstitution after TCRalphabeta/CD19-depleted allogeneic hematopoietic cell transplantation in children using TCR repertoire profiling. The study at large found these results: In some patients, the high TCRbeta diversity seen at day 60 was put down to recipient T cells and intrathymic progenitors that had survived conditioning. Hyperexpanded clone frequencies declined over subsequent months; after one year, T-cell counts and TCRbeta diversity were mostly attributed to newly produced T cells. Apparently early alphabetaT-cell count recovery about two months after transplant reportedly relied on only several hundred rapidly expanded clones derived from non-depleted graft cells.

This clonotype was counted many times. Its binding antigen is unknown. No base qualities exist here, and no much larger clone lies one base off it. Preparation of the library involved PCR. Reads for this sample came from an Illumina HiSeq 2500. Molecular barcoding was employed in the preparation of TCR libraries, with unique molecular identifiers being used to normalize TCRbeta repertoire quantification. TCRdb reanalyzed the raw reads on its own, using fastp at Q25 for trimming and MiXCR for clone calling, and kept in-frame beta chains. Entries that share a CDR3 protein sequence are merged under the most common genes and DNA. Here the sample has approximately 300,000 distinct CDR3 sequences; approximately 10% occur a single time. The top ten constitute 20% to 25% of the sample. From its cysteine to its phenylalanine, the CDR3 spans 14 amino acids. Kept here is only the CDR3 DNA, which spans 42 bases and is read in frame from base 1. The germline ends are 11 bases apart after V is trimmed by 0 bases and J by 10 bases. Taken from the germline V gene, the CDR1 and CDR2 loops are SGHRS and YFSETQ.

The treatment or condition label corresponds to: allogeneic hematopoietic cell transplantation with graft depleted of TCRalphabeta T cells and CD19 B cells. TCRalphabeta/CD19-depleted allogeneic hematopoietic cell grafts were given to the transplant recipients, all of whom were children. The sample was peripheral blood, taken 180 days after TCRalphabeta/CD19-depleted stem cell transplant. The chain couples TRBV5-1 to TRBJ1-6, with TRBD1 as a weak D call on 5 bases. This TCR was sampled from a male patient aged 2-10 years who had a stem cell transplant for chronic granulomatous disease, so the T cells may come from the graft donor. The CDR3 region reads CASSLAGKGSPLHF. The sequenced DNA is TGCGCCAGCAGCTTGGCCGGGAAGGGGTCACCCCTCCACTTT.